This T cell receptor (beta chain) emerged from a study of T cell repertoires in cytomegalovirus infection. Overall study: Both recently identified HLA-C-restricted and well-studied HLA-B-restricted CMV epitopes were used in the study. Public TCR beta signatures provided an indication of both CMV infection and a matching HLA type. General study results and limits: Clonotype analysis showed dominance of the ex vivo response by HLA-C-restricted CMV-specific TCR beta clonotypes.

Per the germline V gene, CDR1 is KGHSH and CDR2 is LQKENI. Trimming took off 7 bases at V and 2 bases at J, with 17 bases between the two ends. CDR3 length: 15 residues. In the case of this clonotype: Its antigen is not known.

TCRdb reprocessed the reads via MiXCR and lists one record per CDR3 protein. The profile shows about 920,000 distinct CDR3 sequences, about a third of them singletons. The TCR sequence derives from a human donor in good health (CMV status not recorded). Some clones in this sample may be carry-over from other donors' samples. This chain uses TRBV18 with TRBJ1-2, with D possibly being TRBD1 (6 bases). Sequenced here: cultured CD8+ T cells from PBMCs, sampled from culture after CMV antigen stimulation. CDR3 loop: CASFRYRDSNYGYTF. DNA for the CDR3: TGTGCCAGCTTCCGGTACAGGGACTCCAACTATGGCTACACCTTC.